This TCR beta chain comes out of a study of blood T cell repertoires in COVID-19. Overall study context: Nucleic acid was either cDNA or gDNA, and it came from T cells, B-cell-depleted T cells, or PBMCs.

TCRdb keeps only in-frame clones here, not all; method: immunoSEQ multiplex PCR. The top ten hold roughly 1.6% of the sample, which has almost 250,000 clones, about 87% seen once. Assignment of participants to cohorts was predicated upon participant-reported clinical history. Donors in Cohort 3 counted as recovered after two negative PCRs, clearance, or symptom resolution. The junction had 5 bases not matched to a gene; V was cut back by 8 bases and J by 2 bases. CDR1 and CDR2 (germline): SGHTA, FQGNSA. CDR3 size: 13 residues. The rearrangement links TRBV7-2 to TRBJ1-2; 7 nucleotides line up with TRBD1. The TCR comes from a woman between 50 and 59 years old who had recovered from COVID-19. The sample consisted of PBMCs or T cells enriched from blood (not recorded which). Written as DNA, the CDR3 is TGTGCCAGCTCCGGGACAGCAAACTATGGCTACACCTTC. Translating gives CASSGTANYGYTF.